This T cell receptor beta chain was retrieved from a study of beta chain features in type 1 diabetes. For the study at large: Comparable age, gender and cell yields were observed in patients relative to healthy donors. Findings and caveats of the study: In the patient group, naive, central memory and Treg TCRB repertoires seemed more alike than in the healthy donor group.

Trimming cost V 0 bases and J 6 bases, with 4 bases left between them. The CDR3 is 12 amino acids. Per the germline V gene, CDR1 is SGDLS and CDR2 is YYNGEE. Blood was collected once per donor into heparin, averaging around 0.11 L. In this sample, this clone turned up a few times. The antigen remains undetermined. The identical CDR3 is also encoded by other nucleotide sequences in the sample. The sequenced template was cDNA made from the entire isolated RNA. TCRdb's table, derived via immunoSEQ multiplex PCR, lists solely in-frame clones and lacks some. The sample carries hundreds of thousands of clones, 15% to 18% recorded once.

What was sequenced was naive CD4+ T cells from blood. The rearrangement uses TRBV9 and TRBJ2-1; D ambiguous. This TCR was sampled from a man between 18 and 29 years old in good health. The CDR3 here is CASSVGFNEQFF. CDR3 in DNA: TGTGCCAGCAGCGTAGGGTTCAATGAGCAGTTCTTC.